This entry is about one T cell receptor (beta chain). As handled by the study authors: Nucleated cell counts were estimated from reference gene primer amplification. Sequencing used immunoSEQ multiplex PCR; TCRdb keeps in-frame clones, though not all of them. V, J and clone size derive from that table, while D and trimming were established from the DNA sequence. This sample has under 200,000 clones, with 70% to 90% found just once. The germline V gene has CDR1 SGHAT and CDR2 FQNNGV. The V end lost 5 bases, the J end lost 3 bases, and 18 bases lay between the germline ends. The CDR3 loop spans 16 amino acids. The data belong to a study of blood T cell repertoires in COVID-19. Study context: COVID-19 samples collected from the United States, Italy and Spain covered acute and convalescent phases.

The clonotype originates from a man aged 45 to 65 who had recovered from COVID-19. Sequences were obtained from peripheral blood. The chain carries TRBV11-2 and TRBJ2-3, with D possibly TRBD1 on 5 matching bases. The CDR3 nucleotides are TGTGCCAGCAGCCTCACCCGGGCTAGGGGTACAGATACGCAGTATTTT. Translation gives CASSLTRARGTDTQYF. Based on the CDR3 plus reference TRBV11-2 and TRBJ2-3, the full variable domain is EAGVAQSPRYKIIEKRQSVAFWCNPISGHATLYWYQQILGQGPKLLIQFQNNGVVDDSQLPKDRFSAERLKGVDSTLKIQPAKLEDSAVYLCASSLTRARGTDTQYFGPGTRLTVL.